A selection of T cell receptor beta chains follows, all from one sample in a study of cytomegalovirus exposure and HLA in healthy donors. Measured with immunoSEQ multiplex PCR; TCRdb has only the in-frame clones, and not every one. The table has about 69,000 clones, approximately 94% seen once. Sequencing input: PBMCs. The receptors originated from a woman in her late teens or twenties in good health and CMV-seronegative. The CDR3 runs from the conserved cysteine through the conserved F or W. A D gene is named only where the DNA matches it firmly. The listing skips clone size in some rows; elsewhere it reads once, few, many or a size class.

d_gene: -
abundance: -
v_gene: TRBV25-1
j_gene: TRBJ1-2
CDR3nt: TGTGCCAGCAAAGACGGAGGGGATGGCTACACCTTC
CDR3aa: CASKDGGDGYTF

d_gene: -
abundance: -
v_gene: TRBV7-9
j_gene: TRBJ2-3
CDR3nt: TGTGCCAGCAGCTTAGAGGCCGGAGGGGTCCTTTTCACAGATACGCAGTATTTT
CDR3aa: CASSLEAGGVLFTDTQYF

d_gene: TRBD2
abundance: once
v_gene: TRBV5-6
j_gene: TRBJ2-3
CDR3nt: TGTGCCAGCAGTTCCGGGACTAGGAGCGATACGCAGTATTTT
CDR3aa: CASSSGTRSDTQYF

d_gene: -
abundance: -
v_gene: TRBV19
j_gene: TRBJ2-1
CDR3nt: TGTGCCAGTAGCCCCCTAGCCTCCTACAATGAGCAGTTCTTC
CDR3aa: CASSPLASYNEQFF

d_gene: TRBD1
abundance: -
v_gene: TRBV6-1
j_gene: TRBJ2-7
CDR3nt: TGTGCCAGCAGTGAAGTCGGGACAGGGGAAACCTACGAGCAGTACTTC
CDR3aa: CASSEVGTGETYEQYF

d_gene: TRBD2
abundance: -
v_gene: TRBV18
j_gene: TRBJ2-2
CDR3nt: TGTGCCAGCTCACCCTACGGGACTAGCGGGATGGCGAACACCGGGGAGCTGTTTTTT
CDR3aa: CASSPYGTSGMANTGELFF

d_gene: TRBD1
abundance: -
v_gene: TRBV29-1
j_gene: TRBJ1-2
CDR3nt: TGCAGCGTTGACCTGAGGACAGGGAACGGCTACACCTTC
CDR3aa: CSVDLRTGNGYTF

d_gene: TRBD1
abundance: -
v_gene: TRBV4-1
j_gene: TRBJ2-7
CDR3nt: TGCGCCAGCAGCCAAGACAGGGGGCCCGGCTACGAGCAGTACTTC
CDR3aa: CASSQDRGPGYEQYF

d_gene: TRBD1
abundance: -
v_gene: TRBV10-3
j_gene: TRBJ2-7
CDR3nt: TGTGCCATCAGTGACACCTCCCGGACAGGGGACGAGCAGTACTTC
CDR3aa: CAISDTSRTGDEQYF

d_gene: -
abundance: -
v_gene: TRBV9
j_gene: TRBJ1-2
CDR3nt: TGTGCCAGCAGCGTAGGGGGGGGTGCAGCGGGCTATGGCTACACCTTC
CDR3aa: CASSVGGGAAGYGYTF

d_gene: TRBD1
abundance: -
v_gene: TRBV7-2
j_gene: TRBJ1-5
CDR3nt: TGTGCCAGCAGCTTAGGACAGGGGGCCGGGCAGCCCCAGCATTTT
CDR3aa: CASSLGQGAGQPQHF

d_gene: TRBD1
abundance: -
v_gene: TRBV28
j_gene: TRBJ1-1
CDR3nt: TGTGCCAGCAGTTTATCAGGGGGCACTGAAGCTTTCTTT
CDR3aa: CASSLSGGTEAFF

d_gene: TRBD2
abundance: -
v_gene: TRBV7-3
j_gene: TRBJ2-1
CDR3nt: TGTGCCAGCAGCCCGACTAGCGATAATGAGCAGTTCTTC
CDR3aa: CASSPTSDNEQFF

d_gene: TRBD1
abundance: -
v_gene: TRBV10-2
j_gene: TRBJ1-2
CDR3nt: TGCGCCAGCAGTGACAACCTCGGGACAGTTAACTATGGCTACACCTTC
CDR3aa: CASSDNLGTVNYGYTF

d_gene: -
abundance: once
v_gene: TRBV5-6
j_gene: TRBJ2-1
CDR3nt: TGTGCCAGCAGCGACAGTTCCTACAATGAGCAGTTCTTC
CDR3aa: CASSDSSYNEQFF

d_gene: TRBD1
abundance: -
v_gene: TRBV7-6
j_gene: TRBJ2-3
CDR3nt: TGTGCCAGCAGCCGTCTTCGTAGGACAGGGAGCCATAGCACAGATACGCAGTATTTT
CDR3aa: CASSRLRRTGSHSTDTQYF

d_gene: -
abundance: -
v_gene: TRBV9
j_gene: TRBJ2-1
CDR3nt: TGTGCCAGCAGCGTAGAAGGCCGGGACAATGAGCAGTTCTTC
CDR3aa: CASSVEGRDNEQFF

d_gene: -
abundance: -
v_gene: TRBV15
j_gene: TRBJ2-1
CDR3nt: TGTGCCACCAGCAGATCCAGGGGAAGTAATGAGCAGTTCTTC
CDR3aa: CATSRSRGSNEQFF

d_gene: -
abundance: -
v_gene: TRBV27
j_gene: TRBJ1-4
CDR3nt: TGTGCCAGCAGTTTAAGGGGGAGTGAAAAACTGTTTTTT
CDR3aa: CASSLRGSEKLFF

d_gene: TRBD2
abundance: -
v_gene: TRBV9
j_gene: TRBJ2-1
CDR3nt: TGTGCCAGCAGGACTAGCGGGAGTAATGAGCAGTTCTTC
CDR3aa: CASRTSGSNEQFF

d_gene: TRBD1
abundance: -
v_gene: TRBV5-4
j_gene: TRBJ1-1
CDR3nt: TGTGCCAGCAGGTCAGGGGGCACCACTGAAGCTTTCTTT
CDR3aa: CASRSGGTTEAFF

d_gene: -
abundance: -
v_gene: TRBV7-6
j_gene: TRBJ2-1
CDR3nt: TGTGCCAGCAGCTTAGTTGAGCACGATGAGCAGTTCTTC
CDR3aa: CASSLVEHDEQFF

d_gene: TRBD1
abundance: -
v_gene: TRBV19
j_gene: TRBJ1-6
CDR3nt: TGTGCCAGTAGCCGGGACAGCTCCTATAATTCACCCCTCCACTTT
CDR3aa: CASSRDSSYNSPLHF

d_gene: TRBD1
abundance: -
v_gene: TRBV29-1
j_gene: TRBJ2-1
CDR3nt: TGCAGCGTCCGACTAATAACAGGGGAATTCTACAATGAGCAGTTCTTC
CDR3aa: CSVRLITGEFYNEQFF

d_gene: -
abundance: -
v_gene: TRBV5-4
j_gene: TRBJ2-7
CDR3nt: TGTGCCAGCAGCTTGAGCGCGGGGGCGCGGACCTACGAGCAGTACTTC
CDR3aa: CASSLSAGARTYEQYF

d_gene: TRBD2
abundance: -
v_gene: TRBV6-1
j_gene: TRBJ2-5
CDR3nt: TGTGCCAGCAGTGAAGCGTGGACTAGAATGAATCTGGAGACCCAGTACTTC
CDR3aa: CASSEAWTRMNLETQYF

d_gene: TRBD1
abundance: -
v_gene: TRBV5-4
j_gene: TRBJ2-5
CDR3nt: TGTGCCAGCAGCTCGGGACAGCAAGAGACCCAGTACTTC
CDR3aa: CASSSGQQETQYF

d_gene: -
abundance: once
v_gene: TRBV27
j_gene: TRBJ2-7
CDR3nt: TGTGCCAGCAGTCAATGGACACCCCTTCAAGGCAACGAGCAGTACTTC
CDR3aa: CASSQWTPLQGNEQYF

d_gene: -
abundance: -
v_gene: TRBV6-1
j_gene: TRBJ1-1
CDR3nt: TGTGCCACCGACTTATTTGAAGCTTTCTTT
CDR3aa: CATDLFEAFF

d_gene: -
abundance: -
v_gene: TRBV6-5
j_gene: TRBJ2-7
CDR3nt: TGTGCCAGCAGCCGCGAGGGACAACCCTACGAGCAGTACTTC
CDR3aa: CASSREGQPYEQYF

d_gene: TRBD1
abundance: -
v_gene: TRBV7-2
j_gene: TRBJ1-1
CDR3nt: TGTGCCAGCAGCTCAGGACAGGCCACTGAAGCTTTCTTT
CDR3aa: CASSSGQATEAFF

d_gene: TRBD2
abundance: -
v_gene: TRBV4-2
j_gene: TRBJ2-1
CDR3nt: TGTGCCAGCAGCCAAGCGGTTTTAGCGGGAGATGAGCAGTTCTTC
CDR3aa: CASSQAVLAGDEQFF

d_gene: TRBD2
abundance: -
v_gene: TRBV10-3
j_gene: TRBJ2-5
CDR3nt: TGTGCCATCAGGGAGACTAGCGGGGCTAAAGAGACCCAGTACTTC
CDR3aa: CAIRETSGAKETQYF

d_gene: TRBD2
abundance: -
v_gene: TRBV6-5
j_gene: TRBJ2-3
CDR3nt: TGTGCCAGCAGGCGACTAGCCGAATTCACAGATACGCAGTATTTT
CDR3aa: CASRRLAEFTDTQYF

d_gene: -
abundance: -
v_gene: TRBV7-9
j_gene: TRBJ2-3
CDR3nt: TGTGCCAGCAGCTTATCGGTATCTAGCACAGATACGCAGTATTTT
CDR3aa: CASSLSVSSTDTQYF

d_gene: TRBD2
abundance: -
v_gene: TRBV5-6
j_gene: TRBJ2-1
CDR3nt: TGTGCCAGCAGCCGAGCGGGAGGGGCCTACAATGAGCAGTTCTTC
CDR3aa: CASSRAGGAYNEQFF

d_gene: TRBD1
abundance: -
v_gene: TRBV2
j_gene: TRBJ1-2
CDR3nt: TGTGCCAGCAAACTGACAGGGGAAAACTATGGCTACACCTTC
CDR3aa: CASKLTGENYGYTF

d_gene: TRBD2
abundance: -
v_gene: TRBV7-8
j_gene: TRBJ2-7
CDR3nt: TGTGCCAGCAGCCCGTATAGCGGGAGGTCCCACGAGCAGTACTTC
CDR3aa: CASSPYSGRSHEQYF

d_gene: -
abundance: -
v_gene: TRBV11-2
j_gene: TRBJ2-7
CDR3nt: TGTGCCAGCAGCTTAGTGTCGGGTTCCGGCGAGCAGTACTTC
CDR3aa: CASSLVSGSGEQYF

d_gene: TRBD1
abundance: -
v_gene: TRBV5-1
j_gene: TRBJ2-2
CDR3nt: TGCGCCAGCAGCCACAGGACAGGGGCGAACACCGGGGAGCTGTTTTTT
CDR3aa: CASSHRTGANTGELFF

d_gene: -
abundance: -
v_gene: TRBV7-8
j_gene: TRBJ2-7
CDR3nt: TGTGCCAGCAGCTTAACCCGGGACACGCCGCCCTTAAACTTC
CDR3aa: CASSLTRDTPPLNF

d_gene: TRBD2
abundance: -
v_gene: TRBV9
j_gene: TRBJ2-1
CDR3nt: TGTGCCAGCAGCGACTCCACCGGACTAGCGGGGAGAGAGCAGTTCTTC
CDR3aa: CASSDSTGLAGREQFF

d_gene: -
abundance: -
v_gene: TRBV27
j_gene: TRBJ2-7
CDR3nt: TGTGCCAGCTCGTCAGGGGGGTACGAGCAGTACTTC
CDR3aa: CASSSGGYEQYF

d_gene: TRBD2
abundance: -
v_gene: TRBV2
j_gene: TRBJ2-3
CDR3nt: TGTGCCAGCAGTAAACAGGGGACTAGCGGAGACATTAGCACAGATACGCAGTATTTT
CDR3aa: CASSKQGTSGDISTDTQYF

d_gene: TRBD1
abundance: -
v_gene: TRBV6-1
j_gene: TRBJ1-2
CDR3nt: TGTGCCAGTGAGGACAGGGGATCCTCCTATGGCTACACCTTC
CDR3aa: CASEDRGSSYGYTF

d_gene: -
abundance: -
v_gene: TRBV2
j_gene: TRBJ2-2
CDR3nt: TGTGCCAGCAGTGAAGCGGGAGAGGCCGGGGAGCTGTTTTTT
CDR3aa: CASSEAGEAGELFF

d_gene: TRBD2
abundance: -
v_gene: TRBV2
j_gene: TRBJ2-1
CDR3nt: TGTGCCAGCAGCCGGACTAGCGGGACACAGCAGTTCTTC
CDR3aa: CASSRTSGTQQFF

d_gene: -
abundance: -
v_gene: TRBV21-1
j_gene: TRBJ1-5
CDR3nt: TGTGCCAGCAGCAAAGCTGGGAAGACAGGGAATAGCAATCAGCCCCAGCATTTT
CDR3aa: CASSKAGKTGNSNQPQHF

d_gene: -
abundance: -
v_gene: TRBV9
j_gene: TRBJ2-1
CDR3nt: TGTGCCAGCAGCGAAGAGGGGGTAGCTAGGATTAATGAGCAGTTCTTC
CDR3aa: CASSEEGVARINEQFF

d_gene: TRBD2
abundance: -
v_gene: TRBV29-1
j_gene: TRBJ2-1
CDR3nt: TGCAGCGTCGAGCGGGGCCCCGGCAATGAGCAGTTCTTC
CDR3aa: CSVERGPGNEQFF

d_gene: -
abundance: once
v_gene: TRBV6-6
j_gene: TRBJ1-4
CDR3nt: TGTGCCAGCAGCCTAGGTGAGGAAAAAGACGAAAAACTGTTTTTT
CDR3aa: CASSLGEEKDEKLFF

d_gene: TRBD1
abundance: -
v_gene: TRBV5-1
j_gene: TRBJ1-6
CDR3nt: TGCGCCAGCAGTACCGGGACAGGGATCTATAATTCACCCCTCCACTTT
CDR3aa: CASSTGTGIYNSPLHF

d_gene: -
abundance: -
v_gene: TRBV5-6
j_gene: TRBJ2-7
CDR3nt: TGTGCCAGCAGCCCCGGACAATCCGAGCAGTACTTC
CDR3aa: CASSPGQSEQYF